Listed below are T cell receptor beta chains from one sample, sequenced in a study of breast tumors, draining lymph nodes, adjacent tissues. Using its own MiXCR run on the multiplex PCR reads, TCRdb lists one record per CDR3 protein. The repertoire holds roughly 100,000 distinct CDR3 sequences, with under 40% as singletons. Sequencing used axillary lymph node tissue. Receptor source: a female donor with breast cancer. Some clones in this sample may be carry-over from other donors' samples. The CDR3 runs from the conserved cysteine through the conserved F or W. Fields, in order: D gene, clone size, V gene, J gene, CDR3 protein, CDR3 DNA. The D gene is left open where the match is weak. Clone size is not always given. Where it is, it says once, few, many or a class for expanded clones.

.	many	TRBV24-1	TRBJ2-3	CATSEAKGQGNPDTQYF	TGTGCCACCAGTGAGGCTAAGGGGCAGGGGAATCCAGATACGCAGTATTTT
.	once	TRBV12-3/TRBV12-4	TRBJ2-1	CASRTGGADEQFF	TGTGCCAGCAGAACAGGGGGGGCCGATGAGCAGTTCTTC
TRBD2	many	TRBV20-1	TRBJ2-5	CSRTSGGAGETQYF	TGCAGTCGGACTAGCGGGGGGGCCGGGGAGACCCAGTACTTC
TRBD2	.	TRBV24-1	TRBJ2-1	CATGDWNSGGAYNEQLF	TGTGCCACCGGTGATTGGAATAGCGGGGGGGCCTACAATGAGCAGCTCTTC
.	many	TRBV7-3	TRBJ2-3	CASSYTLTDTQYF	TGTGCCAGCAGCTACACCCTCACAGATACGCAGTATTTT
TRBD2	many	TRBV6-5	TRBJ2-7	CASTKLAGGNYEQYF	TGTGCCAGCACCAAACTAGCGGGAGGGAACTACGAGCAGTACTTC
TRBD2	.	TRBV4-1	TRBJ2-1	CASSLGLAGDNEQFF	TGCGCCAGCAGCCTGGGACTAGCGGGAGACAATGAGCAGTTCTTC
.	.	TRBV7-9	TRBJ2-2	CASGAPTSSTSGLRTGELFF	.
TRBD2	many	TRBV19	TRBJ2-7	CASSMTPFGGEALSYEQYF	TGTGCCAGTAGTATGACTCCTTTCGGGGGGGAGGCCCTCTCCTACGAGCAGTACTTC
.	.	TRBV6-6	TRBJ1-3	CASTKLWPGNTIYF	TGTGCCAGCACCAAACTATGGCCTGGAAACACCATATATTTT
TRBD1	once	TRBV3-1	TRBJ1-6	CASSLTGELGSPLHF	TGTGCCAGCAGCCTTACAGGGGAGCTGGGTTCACCCCTCCACTTT
.	many	TRBV27	TRBJ1-4	CASSLTWDVSDEKLFF	TGTGCCAGCAGTTTAACTTGGGATGTCTCGGACGAAAAACTGTTTTTT
TRBD2	.	TRBV7-3	TRBJ2-5	CASSMVAGKKETQYF	TGTGCCAGCAGCATGGTAGCGGGAAAGAAGGAGACCCAGTACTTC
.	many	TRBV18	TRBJ1-2	CASSPDSYGYTF	TGTGCCAGCTCACCGGACAGTTATGGCTACACCTTC
.	.	TRBV20-1	TRBJ2-1	CSASSVSRDLYNEQFF	TGCAGTGCCAGCAGTGTTTCGCGGGACCTATACAATGAGCAGTTCTTC
.	.	TRBV18	TRBJ1-1	CASSRTAYEAFF	TGTGCCAGCTCACGGACGGCTTATGAAGCTTTCTTT
TRBD1	many	TRBV5-1	TRBJ2-3	CASSSGTATDTQYF	TGCGCCAGCAGCTCCGGGACAGCCACAGATACGCAGTATTTT
.	many	TRBV20-1	TRBJ2-1	CSARGGSGEYNEQFF	TGCAGTGCTAGAGGCGGGTCAGGGGAATACAATGAGCAGTTCTTC
.	many	TRBV28	TRBJ1-2	CASSGHNYGYTF	TGTGCCAGCAGTGGACATAACTATGGCTACACCTTC
.	many	TRBV5-1	TRBJ2-3	CASRRGGEDTDTQYF	TGCGCCAGCAGAAGGGGGGGGGAGGACACAGATACGCAGTATTTT
TRBD2	.	TRBV29-1	TRBJ2-3	CSVLGLAGGQGTQYF	TGCAGCGTTCTCGGACTAGCGGGGGGGCAGGGTACGCAGTATTTT
TRBD2	.	TRBV11-1	TRBJ2-5	CASSSRTSGSPPQETQYF	TGTGCCAGCAGCTCTAGGACTAGCGGGAGCCCCCCCCAAGAGACCCAGTACTTC
TRBD2	many	TRBV20-1	TRBJ2-1	CSAPGTSGRSEQFF	TGCAGTGCTCCCGGGACTAGCGGGAGGTCTGAGCAGTTCTTC
.	medium-sized	TRBV7-7	TRBJ2-1	CASASGGSNEQFF	TGTGCTAGTGCTTCTGGTGGGTCGAATGAGCAGTTCTTC
.	many	TRBV20-1	TRBJ2-3	CSARGPDPWGTDTQYF	TGCAGTGCTAGAGGTCCGGACCCGTGGGGCACAGATACGCAGTATTTT
TRBD1	.	TRBV5-4	TRBJ2-7	CASSLSGDRVVLSSYEQYF	TGTGCCAGCAGCTTGTCCGGGGACAGGGTCGTATTAAGCTCCTACGAGCAGTACTTC
TRBD1	many	TRBV24-1	TRBJ2-5	CATSDWTGEETQYF	TGTGCCACCAGTGACTGGACAGGAGAGGAGACCCAGTACTTC
TRBD1	many	TRBV3-1	TRBJ2-3	CASSKTGTGGADTQYF	TGTGCCAGCAGCAAAACCGGGACAGGGGGCGCAGATACGCAGTATTTT
TRBD2	.	TRBV4-1	TRBJ2-3	CASSQVIPGLAGGPSTDTQYF	TGCGCCAGCAGCCAAGTAATACCGGGACTAGCGGGGGGGCCGAGCACAGATACGCAGTATTTT
TRBD2	many	TRBV9	TRBJ2-1	CASTVGLAGGPPYNEQFF	TGTGCCAGCACCGTGGGTTTAGCGGGGGGGCCGCCCTACAATGAGCAGTTCTTC
TRBD1	many	TRBV14	TRBJ1-6	CASSQTGGSPLHF	TGTGCCAGCAGCCAAACAGGGGGTTCACCCCTCCACTTT
.	many	TRBV6-1	TRBJ1-3	CASRSSGGNTIYF	TGTGCCAGCAGGTCTTCGGGCGGAAACACCATATATTTT
TRBD1	.	TRBV10-3	TRBJ1-1	CAISDPSRRDSEAFF	TGTGCCATCAGTGACCCCAGCCGGAGGGACAGTGAAGCTTTCTTT
TRBD1	few	TRBV9	TRBJ1-1	CASSVVTGGFGTEAFF	TGTGCCAGCAGCGTCGTAACAGGGGGCTTCGGGACTGAAGCTTTCTTT
.	many	TRBV9	TRBJ1-2	CASSVNRHGYTF	TGTGCCAGCAGCGTAAACAGGCACGGCTACACCTTC
TRBD1	.	TRBV7-9	TRBJ1-6	CASSLQGGTVLSSPLHF	TGTGCCAGCAGCTTGCAGGGGGGGACGGTACTAAGTTCACCCCTCCACTTT
.	many	TRBV7-2	TRBJ2-3	CASSSPGSPDTQYF	TGTGCCAGCAGCTCCCCGGGGTCCCCAGATACGCAGTATTTT
.	.	TRBV20-1	TRBJ2-3	CSARQGPSGNTGTQYF	TGCAGTGCTAGACAGGGTCCCTCTGGAAACACAGGTACGCAGTATTTT
.	many	TRBV4-1	TRBJ1-5	CASSQDIGTSSYQPQHF	TGCGCCAGCAGCCAGGATATCGGGACCTCTTCCTATCAGCCCCAGCATTTT
.	.	TRBV11-2	TRBJ2-5	CASSLEAETQYF	TGTGCCAGCAGCTTAGAGGCAGAGACCCAGTACTTC
TRBD1	many	TRBV5-1	TRBJ1-5	CASSIRGQGAGDQPQHF	TGCGCCAGCAGCATCAGAGGACAGGGGGCCGGCGATCAGCCCCAGCATTTT
TRBD2	many	TRBV19	TRBJ2-1	CAGGGSSYNEQFF	TGTGCCGGCGGGGGGTCCTCCTACAATGAGCAGTTCTTC
TRBD1	few	TRBV20-1	TRBJ1-1	CSAREGQGGTEAFF	TGCAGTGCTAGAGAAGGTCAGGGGGGAACTGAAGCTTTCTTT
.	.	TRBV2	TRBJ2-6	CASSVGGTEAF	TGTGCCAGCAGTGTGGGGGGAACTGAAGCTTTC
.	many	TRBV6-5	TRBJ1-2	CASSNVYGYTF	TGTGCCAGCTCCAACGTCTATGGCTACACCTTC
.	many	TRBV19	TRBJ1-2	CASSATTAGGGYTF	TGTGCCAGTAGTGCAACGACTGCGGGGGGCGGCTACACCTTC
TRBD2	many	TRBV20-1	TRBJ2-5	CSARDYPTSGGAFGTQYF	TGCAGTGCTAGAGATTACCCTACTAGCGGGGGGGCATTCGGGACCCAGTACTTC
.	many	TRBV28	TRBJ1-4	CASSSRVPQEKLFF	TGTGCCAGCAGTTCTAGGGTCCCCCAGGAAAAACTGTTTTTT
TRBD1	.	TRBV20-1	TRBJ1-2	CSTRDGQATNYGYTF	TGCAGTACTAGAGACGGACAGGCGACTAACTACGGCTACACCTTC
TRBD1	many	TRBV2	TRBJ2-5	CASSRGRETQYF	TGTGCCAGCAGCAGGGGGCGAGAGACCCAGTACTTC